The clone carrying this T cell receptor (beta chain) was counted once. As yet, its antigen is unknown. The data were taken from a study of cytomegalovirus exposure and HLA in healthy donors. Separate from the 666-subject first cohort, the approximately 130-subject validation cohort was the one that the donors belonged to. CDR1 and CDR2 from the germline V gene are SGHAT and FQNNGV. Losses at the gene ends were 5 bases for V and 5 bases for J; bases not matched to a gene: 7. The CDR3 sequence is 16 residues long. Study results and limitations: A few chains tied to CMV proved CMV antigen-specific in vitro. The TCR clusters that emerged in the first cohort tended, a later analysis found, to co-occur in the approximately 110 validation repertoires. Overall, approximately 180 TCR beta chains were annotated as cytomegalovirus-associated.

Sequencing was performed with immunoSEQ multiplex PCR; in TCRdb, only in-frame clones are kept and a portion is missing. The sample includes under 300,000 clones, 90% of them seen just once. The chain combines TRBV11-2 with TRBJ2-1; 12 bases are shared with TRBD2. This clonotype was sampled from a woman younger than 35 in good health and CMV-seronegative. Specimen: PBMCs. CDR3 sequence reads: CASSPLAGGTHNEQFF. In DNA, the CDR3 is TGTGCCAGCAGCCCTCTAGCGGGGGGGACCCACAATGAGCAGTTCTTC.